This T cell receptor beta chain was captured in a study of blood T cells in healthy people across ages (dated by TCRdb to between 2015 and 2017). Context from the whole study: Template switching captured roughly one uniquely barcoded TCR beta cDNA molecule per two T cells in model experiments. Age-related changes in TCR beta repertoire diversity were measured in the study by deep sequencing normalized with unique cDNA molecular identifiers. Donors were grouped into four age groups: young (average 16 years), middle-aged (around 39), aged (approximately 58) and long-lived (just over 80). To avoid experimental bias, donors of different ages were distributed randomly across sequencing lanes. Two additional independent replicas of 1 million unique cDNA reads from the same blood draw were analyzed for two donors (one aged 18 to 30 and one aged 80 or older). What the study reported, not specific to this receptor: As age increased, observed TCR beta diversity per million T cells dropped in a roughly linear way, and a significant reduction was already evident by age roughly 40. A strong correlation was found between observed TCR beta diversity and the percentage of naive T cells measured by flow cytometry. Estimates of total diversity based on one million sequenced T cells were considered lower bounds and underestimates. Since profiling was done on bulk unsorted PBMCs, naive and antigen-experienced compartments could not be conclusively compared. Because donor CMV infection status was unknown, age-related changes in expanded clonotypes were potentially confounded. Compared with the aged group, more naive CD4+ T cells, fewer expanded clones and increased TCR diversity were shown by the long-lived group, suggesting age selection.

V is pared back by 6 bases and J by 0 bases, with 22 bases lying between the germline termini. The CDR3 holds 18 amino acids from the cysteine to the phenylalanine. The entry retains the CDR3 DNA only, 54 bases that are in frame from base 1. The germline V gene supplies CDR1 SGHAT and CDR2 FQNNGV. With regard to this clonotype: It has no known antigen specificity. There are no base qualities to consult, and no much larger clone falls within one base.

Library preparation used 5' RACE. TCRdb names Illumina HiSeq 2500 as the instrument used. A second PCR of roughly 6 to 11 cycles was run with a J-beta primer mix and a sample-barcoded 5' primer. A unique molecular identifier was introduced onto each TCR beta cDNA molecule by a template-switch 5' adaptor carrying 12 random nucleotides. At least 3 million CDR3-containing paired-end reads were obtained from each sample. All of the RNA was converted into first-strand cDNA using the Mint cDNA synthesis kit, with a TRBC-specific oligonucleotide serving as the primer. Following uracil-DNA glycosylase treatment, all cDNA underwent a first 18-cycle PCR with the universal primers M1SS and BC2_uni_R. Concerning the study's data processing: For normalization, 1 million high-quality reads, each with a distinct molecular identifier, were randomly selected from each sample. Instead of being binned into consensus sequences, reads with shared molecular identifiers were discarded. MiTCR, set to a Q25 quality threshold and the strictest error-elimination algorithm, was used for CDR3 identification, clonotype clustering and error correction. Lower-bound total TCR beta diversity was estimated with a nonparametric unseen species model using Euler transformation. TCRdb trimmed the raw reads at Q25, called clones with MiXCR and kept productive beta chains. For every CDR3 protein sequence, its rows merge into one entry that carries the most common genes and DNA. For this entry, the V and J calls and clone size follow TCRdb and not the study's own pipeline. The sample table lists 600,000 or so distinct CDR3 sequences, 25% to 30% of them with a count of one. The ten largest clones capture 15% to 19% of the sample.

Donors were 30 to 45 systemically healthy Caucasian individuals from Russia aged 6 to 90 years. Each donor gave approximately 9.4 milliliters of peripheral blood, drawn into EDTA-treated Vacutainer tubes. Ficoll-Paque density-gradient centrifugation was used to isolate PBMCs, with at least 6 million per sample. Trizol reagent was used to extract total RNA from the PBMCs, yielding at least 6 micrograms per sample. The percentages of naive CD45RAhigh/CD27high T cells were determined by flow cytometry on a PBMC aliquot from every donor. The sequence was obtained from an elderly woman in good health. Sequenced sample: blood. Here the chain combines TRBV11-2 and TRBJ2-3; D gene: possibly TRBD2, on 5 matching bases. The sequenced DNA is TGTGCCAGCAGTCACGTCCCCCAGCGGAGGTCTAGCACAGATACGCAGTATTTT. It is translated as CASSHVPQRRSSTDTQYF.